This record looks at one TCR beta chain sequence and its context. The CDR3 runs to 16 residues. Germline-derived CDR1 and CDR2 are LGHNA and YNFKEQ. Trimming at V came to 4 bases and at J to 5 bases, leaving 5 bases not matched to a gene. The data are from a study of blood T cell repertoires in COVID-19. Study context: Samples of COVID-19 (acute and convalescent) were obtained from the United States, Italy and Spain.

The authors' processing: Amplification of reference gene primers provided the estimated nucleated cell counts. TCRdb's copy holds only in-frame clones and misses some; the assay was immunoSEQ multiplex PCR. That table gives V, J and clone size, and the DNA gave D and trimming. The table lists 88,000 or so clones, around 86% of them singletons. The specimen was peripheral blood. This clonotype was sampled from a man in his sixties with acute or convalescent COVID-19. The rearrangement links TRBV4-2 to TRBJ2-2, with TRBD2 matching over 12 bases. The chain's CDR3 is CASSPTSGRETGELFF. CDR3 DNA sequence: TGTGCCAGCAGCCCGACTAGCGGGAGAGAAACCGGGGAGCTGTTTTTT.